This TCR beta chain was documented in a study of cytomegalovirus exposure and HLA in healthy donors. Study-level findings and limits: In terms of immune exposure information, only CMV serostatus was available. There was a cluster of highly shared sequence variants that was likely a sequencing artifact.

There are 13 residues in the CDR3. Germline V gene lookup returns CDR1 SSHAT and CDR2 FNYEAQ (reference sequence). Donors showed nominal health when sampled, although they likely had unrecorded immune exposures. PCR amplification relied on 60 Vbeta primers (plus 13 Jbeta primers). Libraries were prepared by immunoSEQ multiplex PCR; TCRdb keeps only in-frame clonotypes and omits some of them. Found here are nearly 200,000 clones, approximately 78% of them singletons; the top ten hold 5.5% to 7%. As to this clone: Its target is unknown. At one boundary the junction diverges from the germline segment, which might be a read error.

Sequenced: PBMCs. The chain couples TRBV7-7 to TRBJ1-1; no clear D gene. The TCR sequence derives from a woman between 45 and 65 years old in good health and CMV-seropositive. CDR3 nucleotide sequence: TGTGCTAGCAGAAATCCGCCGGGCACTGAAGCTTTCTTT. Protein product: CASRNPPGTEAFF.